This paragraph covers one T cell receptor (beta chain) sequence. Its antigen is still unknown. The data stem from a study of cytomegalovirus exposure and HLA in healthy donors. The study's findings and limits: Across HLA loci, a later analysis found differing TCR association rates, with DRB1 most and HLA-C fewest. Most TCR beta V segments were productive about 90% or about 30% of the time in an earlier analysis.

PCR employed 60 Vbeta and 13 Jbeta primers. Measured with immunoSEQ multiplex PCR; TCRdb has only the in-frame clones, and not every one. In the table there are approximately 200,000 clones, around 80% of which are singletons. The CDR3 extends over 16 amino acids. The germline CDR1 and CDR2 sequences are SGHNT and YENEEA. The V segment lost 5 bases and the J segment 2 bases; nucleotides outside the gene matches: 8. The receptor's source is a woman under 40 in good health and CMV-seropositive. The rearrangement joins TRBV11-3 to TRBJ1-1; TRBD1 matches 10 bases. Sequencing used PBMCs. The CDR3 sequence: CASSGGLTGGNTEAFF. CDR3 DNA: TGTGCCAGCAGCGGGGGCTTGACAGGGGGCAACACTGAAGCTTTCTTT.